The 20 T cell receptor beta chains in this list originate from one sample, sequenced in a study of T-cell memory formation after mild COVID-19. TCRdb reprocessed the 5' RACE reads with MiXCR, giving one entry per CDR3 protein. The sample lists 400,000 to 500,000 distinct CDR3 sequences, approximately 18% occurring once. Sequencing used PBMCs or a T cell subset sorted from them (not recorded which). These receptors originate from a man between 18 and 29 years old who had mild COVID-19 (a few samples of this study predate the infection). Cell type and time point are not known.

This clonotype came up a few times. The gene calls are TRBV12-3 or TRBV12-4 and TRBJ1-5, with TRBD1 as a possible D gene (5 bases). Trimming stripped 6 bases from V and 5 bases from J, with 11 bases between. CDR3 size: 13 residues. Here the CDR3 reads CASRGDDHQPQHF. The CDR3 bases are TGTGCCAGCAGGGGGGACGACCATCAGCCCCAGCATTTT.

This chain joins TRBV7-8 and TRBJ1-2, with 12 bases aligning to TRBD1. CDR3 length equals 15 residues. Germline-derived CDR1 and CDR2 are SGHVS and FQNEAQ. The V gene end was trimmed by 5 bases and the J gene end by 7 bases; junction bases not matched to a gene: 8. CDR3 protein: CASSTGTGGAGGYTF. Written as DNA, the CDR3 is TGTGCCAGCAGCACCGGGACAGGGGGCGCGGGTGGCTACACCTTC.

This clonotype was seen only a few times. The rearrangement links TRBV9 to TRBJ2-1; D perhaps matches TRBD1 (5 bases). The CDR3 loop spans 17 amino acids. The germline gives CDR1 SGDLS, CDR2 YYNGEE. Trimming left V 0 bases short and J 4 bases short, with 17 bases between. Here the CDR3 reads CASSVDPLAQGYNEQFF. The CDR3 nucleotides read TGTGCCAGCAGCGTAGACCCCTTGGCCCAGGGTTACAATGAGCAGTTCTTC.

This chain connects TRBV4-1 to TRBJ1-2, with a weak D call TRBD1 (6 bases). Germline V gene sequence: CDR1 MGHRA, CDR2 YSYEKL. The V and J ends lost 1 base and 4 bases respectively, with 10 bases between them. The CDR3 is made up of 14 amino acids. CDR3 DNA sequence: TGCGCCAGCAGCCAAGCCGGCAGGGGCTATGGCTACACCTTC. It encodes CASSQAGRGYGYTF.

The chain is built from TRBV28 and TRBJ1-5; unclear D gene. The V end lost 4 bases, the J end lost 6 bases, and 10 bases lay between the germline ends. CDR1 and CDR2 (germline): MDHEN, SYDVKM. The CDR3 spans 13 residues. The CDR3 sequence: CASSSFPSQPQHF. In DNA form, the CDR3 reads TGTGCCAGCAGTTCCTTCCCTAGTCAGCCCCAGCATTTT.

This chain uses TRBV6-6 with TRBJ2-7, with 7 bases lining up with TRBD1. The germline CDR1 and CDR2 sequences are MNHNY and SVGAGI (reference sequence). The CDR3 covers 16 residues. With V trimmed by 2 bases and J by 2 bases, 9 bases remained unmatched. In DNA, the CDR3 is TGTGCCAGCAGTTACCCCCTGGGACAGCTGCCCTACGAGCAGTACTTC. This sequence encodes CASSYPLGQLPYEQYF.

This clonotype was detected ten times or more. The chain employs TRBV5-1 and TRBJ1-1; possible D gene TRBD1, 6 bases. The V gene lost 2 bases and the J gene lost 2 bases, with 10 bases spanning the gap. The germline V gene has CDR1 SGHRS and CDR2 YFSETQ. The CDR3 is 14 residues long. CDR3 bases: TGCGCCAGCAGCTTAGGGGGTACCAACACTGAAGCTTTCTTT. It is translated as CASSLGGTNTEAFF.

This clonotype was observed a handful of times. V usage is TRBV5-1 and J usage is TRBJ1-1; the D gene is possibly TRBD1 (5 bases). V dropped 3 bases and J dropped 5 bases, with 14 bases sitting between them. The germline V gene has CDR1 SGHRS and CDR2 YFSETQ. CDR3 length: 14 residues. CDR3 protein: CASSSKTAETEAFF. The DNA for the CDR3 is TGCGCCAGCAGCTCAAAGACAGCGGAGACTGAAGCTTTCTTT.

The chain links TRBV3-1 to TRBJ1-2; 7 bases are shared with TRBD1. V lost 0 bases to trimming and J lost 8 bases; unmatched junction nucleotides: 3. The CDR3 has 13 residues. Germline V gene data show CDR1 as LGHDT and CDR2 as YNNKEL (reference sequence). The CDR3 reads CASSQEWGQGYTF. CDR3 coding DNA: TGTGCCAGCAGCCAAGAATGGGGACAGGGCTACACCTTC. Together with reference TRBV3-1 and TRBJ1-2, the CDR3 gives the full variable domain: DTAVSQTPKYLVTQMGNDKSIKCEQNLGHDTMYWYKQDSKKFLKIMFSYNNKELIINETVPNRFSPKSPDKAHLNLHINSLELGDSAVYFCASSQEWGQGYTFGSGTRLTVV.

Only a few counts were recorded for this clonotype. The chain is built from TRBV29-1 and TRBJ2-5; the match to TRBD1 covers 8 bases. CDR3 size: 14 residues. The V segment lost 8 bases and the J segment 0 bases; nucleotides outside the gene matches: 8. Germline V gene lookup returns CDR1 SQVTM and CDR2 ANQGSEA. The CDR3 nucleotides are TGCAGCTATCGACAGGGGTGGTACCAAGAGACCCAGTACTTC. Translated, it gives CSYRQGWYQETQYF.

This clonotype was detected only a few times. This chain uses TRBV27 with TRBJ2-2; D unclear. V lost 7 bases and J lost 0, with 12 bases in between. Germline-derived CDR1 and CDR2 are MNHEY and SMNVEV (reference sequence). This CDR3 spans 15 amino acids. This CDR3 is CASTQVWANTGELFF. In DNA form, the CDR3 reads TGTGCCAGCACTCAGGTTTGGGCGAACACCGGGGAGCTGTTTTTT.

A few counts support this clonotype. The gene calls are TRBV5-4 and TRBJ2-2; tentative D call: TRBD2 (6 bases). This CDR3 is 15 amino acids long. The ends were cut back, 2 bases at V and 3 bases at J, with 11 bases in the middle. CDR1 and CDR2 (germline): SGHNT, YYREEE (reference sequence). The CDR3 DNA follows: TGTGCCAGCAGCTTACGCTGGGGGGACACCGGGGAGCTGTTTTTT. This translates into CASSLRWGDTGELFF.

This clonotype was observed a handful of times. CDR3 region: CATSADRATDTQYF. In nucleotides, the CDR3 is TGTGCCACCAGCGCAGACAGGGCGACAGATACGCAGTATTTT. This chain uses TRBV15 with TRBJ2-3; 7 positions agree with TRBD1. In germline, CDR1 is LNHNV, CDR2 YYDKDF (reference sequence). Germline trimming cut 5 bases from V and 3 bases from J; bases unmatched to any gene: 5. CDR3 length: 14 amino acids.

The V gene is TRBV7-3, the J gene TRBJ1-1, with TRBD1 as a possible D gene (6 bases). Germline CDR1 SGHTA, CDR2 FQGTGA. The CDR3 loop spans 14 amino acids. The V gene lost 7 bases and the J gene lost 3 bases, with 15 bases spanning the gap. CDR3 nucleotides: TGTGCCAGCAAAATGGGAGAGGGGGACACTGAAGCTTTCTTT. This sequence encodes CASKMGEGDTEAFF.

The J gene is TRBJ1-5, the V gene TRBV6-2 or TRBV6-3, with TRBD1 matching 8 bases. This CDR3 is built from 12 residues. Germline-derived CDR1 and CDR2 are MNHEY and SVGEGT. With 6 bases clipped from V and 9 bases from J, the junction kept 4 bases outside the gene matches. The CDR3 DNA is TGTGCCAGCAGCAGGACAGGGCGGCCCCAGCATTTT. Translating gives CASSRTGRPQHF.

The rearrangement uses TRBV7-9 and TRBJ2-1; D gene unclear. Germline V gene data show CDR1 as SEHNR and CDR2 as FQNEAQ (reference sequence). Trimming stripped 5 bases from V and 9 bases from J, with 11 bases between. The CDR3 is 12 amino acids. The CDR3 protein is CASSPDLPEQFF. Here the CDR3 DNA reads TGTGCCAGCAGCCCCGACCTACCTGAGCAGTTCTTC. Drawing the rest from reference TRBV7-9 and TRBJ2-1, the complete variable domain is DTGVSQNPRHKITKRGQNVTFRCDPISEHNRLYWYRQTLGQGPEFLTYFQNEAQLEKSRLLSDRFSAERPKGSFSTLEIQRTEQGDSAMYLCASSPDLPEQFFGPGTRLTVL.

CDR3: CASSFLDRETQYF. CDR3 DNA: TGTGCCAGCAGTTTCCTGGACAGGGAGACCCAGTACTTC. The rearrangement joins TRBV28 to TRBJ2-5; TRBD1 matches 7 bases. This CDR3 has 13 residues. After removal of 3 bases from V and 5 bases from J, the junction contained 3 bases not matched to a gene. Germline assignment: CDR1 MDHEN and CDR2 SYDVKM.

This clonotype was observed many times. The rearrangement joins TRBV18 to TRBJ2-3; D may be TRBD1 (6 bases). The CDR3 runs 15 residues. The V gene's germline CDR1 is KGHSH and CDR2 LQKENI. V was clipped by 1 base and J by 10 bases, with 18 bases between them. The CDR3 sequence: CASSPRGPVAMAQYF. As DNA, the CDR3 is TGTGCCAGCTCACCACGGGGGCCAGTCGCTATGGCGCAGTATTTT.

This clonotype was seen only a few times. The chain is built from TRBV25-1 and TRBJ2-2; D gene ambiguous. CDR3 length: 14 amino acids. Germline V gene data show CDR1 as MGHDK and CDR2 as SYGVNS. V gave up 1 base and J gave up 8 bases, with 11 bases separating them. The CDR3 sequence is CASSESVGAGELFF. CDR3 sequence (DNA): TGTGCCAGCAGTGAATCTGTAGGAGCTGGGGAGCTGTTTTTT.

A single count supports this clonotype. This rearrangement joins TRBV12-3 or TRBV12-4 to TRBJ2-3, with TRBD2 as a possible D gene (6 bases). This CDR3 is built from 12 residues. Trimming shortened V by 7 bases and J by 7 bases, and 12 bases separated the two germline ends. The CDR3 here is CASTPEGNTQYF. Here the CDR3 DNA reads TGTGCCAGCACCCCGGAGGGGAATACGCAGTATTTT.